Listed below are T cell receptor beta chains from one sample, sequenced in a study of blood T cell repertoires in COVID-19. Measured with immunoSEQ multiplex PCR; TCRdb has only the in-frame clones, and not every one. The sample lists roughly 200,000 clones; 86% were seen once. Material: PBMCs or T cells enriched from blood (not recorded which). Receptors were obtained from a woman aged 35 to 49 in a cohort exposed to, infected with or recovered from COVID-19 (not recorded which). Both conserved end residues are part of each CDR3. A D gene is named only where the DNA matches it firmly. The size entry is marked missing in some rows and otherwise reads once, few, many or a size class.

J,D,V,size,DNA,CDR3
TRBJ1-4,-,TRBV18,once,TGTGCCAGCTCACCATCTCAGGAAAAACTGTTTTTT,CASSPSQEKLFF
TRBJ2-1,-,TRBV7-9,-,TGTGCCAGCAGTTGGGAGCCTGAGCAGTTCTTC,CASSWEPEQFF
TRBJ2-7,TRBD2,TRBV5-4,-,TGTGCCAGCAGCCAAAGGACTAGCGGGATCTCCTACGAGCAGTACTTC,CASSQRTSGISYEQYF
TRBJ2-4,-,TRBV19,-,TGTGCCAGTAGTATAGGACTAGAACGGCTAGCCAAAAACATTCAGTACTTC,CASSIGLERLAKNIQYF
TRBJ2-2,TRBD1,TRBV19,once,TGTGCCAGTAGTCTAGGACAGGGGTACGGGGAGCTGTTTTTT,CASSLGQGYGELFF
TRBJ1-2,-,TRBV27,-,TGTGCCAGCAGTACCCTAACAGGGTCTGGCTACACCTTC,CASSTLTGSGYTF
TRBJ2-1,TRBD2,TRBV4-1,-,TGCGCCAGCAGCCAAGATCAGAGCGGGAGGTTAGCCTATGAGCAGTTCTTC,CASSQDQSGRLAYEQFF
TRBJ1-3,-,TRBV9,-,TGTGCCAGCAGCGTAGGAGGCAGCTCTGGAAACACCATATATTTT,CASSVGGSSGNTIYF
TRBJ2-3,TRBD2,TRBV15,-,TGTGCCACCAGCACGACCTCGGGGGGGCCGCCCACAGATACGCAGTATTTT,CATSTTSGGPPTDTQYF
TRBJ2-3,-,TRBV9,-,TGTGCCAGCAGCGCATCGGGAGTTTCAGATACGCAGTATTTT,CASSASGVSDTQYF
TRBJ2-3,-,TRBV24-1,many,TGTGCCACCAGTCACACCTCGGGGAGCCGCACAGATACGCAGTATTTT,CATSHTSGSRTDTQYF
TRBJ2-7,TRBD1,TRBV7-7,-,TGTGCCAGCAGCTCGTCGACAGGGCCAGAGGTCGAGCAGTACTTC,CASSSSTGPEVEQYF
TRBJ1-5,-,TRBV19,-,TGTGCCAGTAGTCCGCGGACAGAGATGGGCAATCAGCCCCAGCATTTT,CASSPRTEMGNQPQHF
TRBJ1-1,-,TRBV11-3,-,TGTGCCAGCAGCTTTTATGGGGCGTCGGAAGCTTTCTTT,CASSFYGASEAFF
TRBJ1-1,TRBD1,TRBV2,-,TGTGCCAGCAGTGGCTACCCTTACTTGGGACAGAGGAGAGAAGCTTTCTTT,CASSGYPYLGQRREAFF
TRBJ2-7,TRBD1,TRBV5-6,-,TGTGCCAGCAGCTGGTCTGGGACAGGCGCCTACGAGCAGTACTTC,CASSWSGTGAYEQYF
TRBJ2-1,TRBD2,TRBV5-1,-,TGCGCCAGCAGCTTGTATCGGCGACTAGCGGGAGTAAACTATGAGCAGTTCTTC,CASSLYRRLAGVNYEQFF
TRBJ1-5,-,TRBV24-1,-,TGTGCCACCAGTGATTTTAGGGGCGGTCAGCCCCAGCATTTT,CATSDFRGGQPQHF
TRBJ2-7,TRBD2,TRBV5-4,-,TGTGCCAGCAGCTTGTCTAGCGGGAGATCCGAGCAGTACTTC,CASSLSSGRSEQYF
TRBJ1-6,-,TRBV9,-,TGTGCCAGCAGCGTAGGGGGGCTCTCACCCCTCCACTTT,CASSVGGLSPLHF
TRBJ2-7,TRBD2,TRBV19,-,TGTGCCAGTAGTCTCCGACTAGCGGGACGCCCCTGGGAGCAGTACTTC,CASSLRLAGRPWEQYF
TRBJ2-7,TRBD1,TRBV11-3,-,TGTGCCAGCAGCATCAGCCCGGGACAGGGCTACGAGCAGTACTTC,CASSISPGQGYEQYF
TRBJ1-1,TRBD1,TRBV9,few,TGTGCCAGCCGACAGGGAGGAAACACTGAAGCTTTCTTT,CASRQGGNTEAFF
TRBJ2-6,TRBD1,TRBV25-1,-,TGTGCCAGCAGTGAGTACACAGGGGCGGGGGCCAACGTCCTGACTTTC,CASSEYTGAGANVLTF
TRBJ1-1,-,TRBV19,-,TGTGCCAGTAGTAAGATGCAGGGAATGAACACTGAAGCTTTCTTT,CASSKMQGMNTEAFF
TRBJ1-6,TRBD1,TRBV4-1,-,TGCGCCAGCAGCCCAACCCCGACAGGGTGGAATTCACCCCTCCACTTT,CASSPTPTGWNSPLHF
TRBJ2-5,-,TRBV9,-,TGTGCCAGCAGCGTAGCTGCAGGGCTAGAGACCCAGTACTTC,CASSVAAGLETQYF
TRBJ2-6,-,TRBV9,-,TGTGCCAGCAGCGTAATCGGTTCTGGGGCCAACGTCCTGACTTTC,CASSVIGSGANVLTF
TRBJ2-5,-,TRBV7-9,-,TGTGCCAGCAGCTACCCTCTGACAGGCCCACAAGAGACCCAGTACTTC,CASSYPLTGPQETQYF